This TCR beta chain stems from a study of T cells in Graves' hyperthyroidism and ophthalmopathy. Study results and limitations: Most expanded thyroid clonotypes above 0.001 also appeared in blood.

Points on this clonotype: No antigen is known for it.

Using RNA transcripts as the source, TCR beta CDR3 regions were amplified. Carried out on the TCR CDR3, a first-round RT-PCR used the HTBI primer set. TCRdb itself ran the multiplex PCR reads through MiXCR, one entry per CDR3 protein. The table lists roughly 740,000 distinct CDR3 sequences, over 15% of them singletons. From germline, CDR1 is SQVTM and CDR2 ANQGSEA. Unmatched junction bases numbered 7, after V lost 5 bases and J lost 3 bases. The CDR3 totals 14 residues. V usage is TRBV29-1 and J usage is TRBJ2-7; 10 nucleotides align to TRBD1. The source is a man between 18 and 29 years old with Graves' hyperthyroidism. What was sequenced was blood. CDR3: CSVQLGTGDYEQYF. The CDR3, as DNA: TGCAGCGTTCAACTCGGGACAGGGGACTACGAGCAGTACTTC.